This TCR beta chain was sequenced in a study of CD8 T cells in Susac syndrome (dated by TCRdb to the late 2010s). Study-wide context: Repertoire sequencing was used to test whether CD8+ T cell activation and differentiation in Susac syndrome was antigen driven.

RNA was extracted using the RNeasy kit, and 0.5 to 1 microgram was reverse transcribed with random hexamers. TCR beta CDR3 regions were amplified with the immunoSEQ multiplex PCR assay covering 54 Vbeta and 13 Jbeta segments. To correct PCR amplification bias, a synthetic template baseline was used for both primer optimization and computational correction. The source study handled its data this way. Only productive sequences were kept, with reads annotated to V, D and J genes according to IMGT and analyzed in immunoSEQ Analyzer. Clonality was computed as one minus Shannon entropy normalized by log2 of the number of productive unique sequences. For each patient and control, public and private clones were evaluated among the 100 most prevalent clones. Clones were defined as Susac-specific when absent from the healthy and MS cohorts, from about 970 published viral clones and from other ImmuneACCESS disease sequences. The public sequencing data were trimmed at Q25 with fastp and processed into clonotypes with MiXCR by TCRdb, which kept only in-frame beta chains. Merged by CDR3 protein, the rows form single entries marked with the most common genes and DNA. The V and J calls come from TCRdb's annotation, not from the publication. The sample includes about 210,000 distinct CDR3 sequences, with approximately 95% observed a single time. Of the sample, about 0.088% falls within the top ten clones.

Peripheral blood CD8+ and CD4+ T cells from healthy donors, Susac syndrome patients and multiple sclerosis patients were profiled using high-throughput TCR beta sequencing. The multiple sclerosis controls were treatment-naive patients who had stable or active relapsing-remitting disease and met the revised McDonald criteria. Bulk CD8+ and CD4+ T cells were purified by magnetic negative isolation, while CD8+ TEMRA cells were enriched using FACS. Blood was drawn into EDTA tubes, processed within 24 hours, and PBMCs were isolated by density gradient centrifugation. PBMCs destined for TCR sequencing were cryopreserved in liquid nitrogen and later thawed in a 37 °C water bath. The sorted or isolated CD4+, CD8+ and CD8+ TEMRA cells reached a purity of at least 90%. Broad study findings and their caveats: The number of individuals in the TCR sequencing and HLA analysis was recognized as being relatively small.

The germline V gene supplies CDR1 SGDLS and CDR2 YYNGEE. The CDR3 runs 15 residues from the cysteine to the phenylalanine. CDR3 DNA is the only sequence kept; it has 45 bases, read in frame from the first base. V gives up 7 bases and J gives up 0 bases, and the segment between their germline ends measures 16 bases. Comments on this clonotype: The target of this receptor is not known. Base quality data are lacking; no much larger clone is found one base away.

Sequencing input: CD4+ T cells from PBMCs. This chain is built from TRBV9 and TRBJ1-2; the D gene is perhaps TRBD1, on 6 matching bases. The TCR sequence derives from a human donor with multiple sclerosis. The encoded CDR3 is CASEGRGGANYGYTF. The nucleotide sequence is TGTGCCAGCGAAGGGCGAGGGGGAGCTAACTATGGCTACACCTTC.